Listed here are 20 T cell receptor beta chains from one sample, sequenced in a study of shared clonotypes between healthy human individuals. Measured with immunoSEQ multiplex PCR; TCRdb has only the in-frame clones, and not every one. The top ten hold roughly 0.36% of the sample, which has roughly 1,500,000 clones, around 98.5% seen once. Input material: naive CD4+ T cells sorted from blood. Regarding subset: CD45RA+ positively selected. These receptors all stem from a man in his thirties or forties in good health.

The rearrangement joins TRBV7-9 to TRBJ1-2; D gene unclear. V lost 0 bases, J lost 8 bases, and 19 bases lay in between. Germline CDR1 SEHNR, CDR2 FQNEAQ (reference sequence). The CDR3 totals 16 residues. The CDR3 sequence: CASSLALPGKVGGYTF. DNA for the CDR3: TGTGCCAGCAGCTTAGCGCTCCCGGGGAAGGTGGGCGGCTACACCTTC.

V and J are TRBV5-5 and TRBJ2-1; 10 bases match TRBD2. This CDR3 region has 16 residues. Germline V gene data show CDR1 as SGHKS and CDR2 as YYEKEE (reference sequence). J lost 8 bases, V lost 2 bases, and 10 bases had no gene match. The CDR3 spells CASSLLSGRAIYEQFF. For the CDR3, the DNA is TGTGCCAGCAGCTTACTGAGCGGGAGGGCCATATATGAGCAGTTCTTC.

CDR3 amino acids: CASSLPGGATDTQYF. In DNA form, the CDR3 reads TGTGCCAGCTCACTCCCCGGGGGGGCCACAGATACGCAGTATTTT. The rearrangement links TRBV18 to TRBJ2-3, with 8 bases fitting TRBD2. Germline V gene lookup returns CDR1 KGHSH and CDR2 LQKENI. CDR3 length: 15 amino acids. Losses at the gene ends were 4 bases for V and 2 bases for J; bases not matched to a gene: 5.

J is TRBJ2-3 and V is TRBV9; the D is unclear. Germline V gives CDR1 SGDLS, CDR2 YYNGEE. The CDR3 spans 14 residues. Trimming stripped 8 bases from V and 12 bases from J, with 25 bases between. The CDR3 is CARSLRNSSVEQYF. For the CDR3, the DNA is TGTGCCAGATCCCTAAGGAACAGCTCTGTAGAACAGTATTTT.

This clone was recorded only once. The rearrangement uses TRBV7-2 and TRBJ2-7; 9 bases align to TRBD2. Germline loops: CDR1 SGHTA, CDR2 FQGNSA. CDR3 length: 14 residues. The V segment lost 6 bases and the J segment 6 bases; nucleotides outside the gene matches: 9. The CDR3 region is CASRGVAGDREQYF. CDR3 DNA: TGTGCCAGCAGGGGAGTAGCGGGAGACCGCGAGCAGTACTTC.

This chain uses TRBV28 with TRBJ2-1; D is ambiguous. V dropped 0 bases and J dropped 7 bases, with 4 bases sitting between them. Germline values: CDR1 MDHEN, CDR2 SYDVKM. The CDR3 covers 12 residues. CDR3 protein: CASSLWGNEQFF. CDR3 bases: TGTGCCAGCAGTTTATGGGGAAATGAGCAGTTCTTC.

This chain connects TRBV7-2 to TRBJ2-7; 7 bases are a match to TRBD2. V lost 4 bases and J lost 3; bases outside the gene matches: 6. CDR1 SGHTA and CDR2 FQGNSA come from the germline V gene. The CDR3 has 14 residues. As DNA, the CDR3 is TGTGCCAGCAGCTCCCCCGGGGGGAGCTACGAGCAGTACTTC. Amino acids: CASSSPGGSYEQYF.

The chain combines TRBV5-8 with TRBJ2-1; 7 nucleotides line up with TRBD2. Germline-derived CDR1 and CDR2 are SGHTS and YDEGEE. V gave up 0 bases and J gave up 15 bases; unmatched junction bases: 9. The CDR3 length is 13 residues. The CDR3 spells CASSLGIERDTFF. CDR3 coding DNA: TGTGCCAGCAGCTTGGGGATTGAGCGGGATACGTTCTTC.

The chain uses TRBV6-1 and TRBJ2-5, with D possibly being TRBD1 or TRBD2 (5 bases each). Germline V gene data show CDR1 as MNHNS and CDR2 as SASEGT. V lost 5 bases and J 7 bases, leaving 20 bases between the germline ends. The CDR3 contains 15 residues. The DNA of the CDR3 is TGTGCCAGCAGTCCCAATCGGGACCCCTCTCGGACCCAGTACTTC. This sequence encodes CASSPNRDPSRTQYF.

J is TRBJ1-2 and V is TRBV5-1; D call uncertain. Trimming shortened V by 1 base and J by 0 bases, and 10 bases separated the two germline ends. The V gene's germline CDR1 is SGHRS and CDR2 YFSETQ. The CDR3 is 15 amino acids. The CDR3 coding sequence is TGCGCCAGCAGCTTGTTCACAGAAGCTAACTATGGCTACACCTTC. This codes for CASSLFTEANYGYTF.

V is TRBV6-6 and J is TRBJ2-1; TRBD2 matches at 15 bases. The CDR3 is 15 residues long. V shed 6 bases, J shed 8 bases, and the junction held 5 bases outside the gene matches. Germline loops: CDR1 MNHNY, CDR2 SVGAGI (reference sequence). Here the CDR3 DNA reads TGTGCCAGCAGGGGGACTAGCGGGAGGCAGGATGAGCAGTTCTTC. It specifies CASRGTSGRQDEQFF.

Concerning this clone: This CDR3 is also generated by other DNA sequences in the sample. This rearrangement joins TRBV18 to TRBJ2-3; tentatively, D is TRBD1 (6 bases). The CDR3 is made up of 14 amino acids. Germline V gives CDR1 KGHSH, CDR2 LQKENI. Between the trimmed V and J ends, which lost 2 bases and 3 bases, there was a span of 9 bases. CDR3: CASSPGGRTDTQYF. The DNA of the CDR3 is TGTGCCAGCTCACCAGGGGGCCGAACAGATACGCAGTATTTT.

For the CDR3, the DNA is TGCGCCAGCAGCTTGGGGGGACGACTAGCGGGAGCCTACAATGAGCAGTTCTTC. Translation gives CASSLGGRLAGAYNEQFF. This rearrangement joins TRBV5-1 to TRBJ2-1; TRBD2 matches 12 bases. The CDR3 loop spans 18 amino acids. J was trimmed by 2 bases and V by 0 bases; bases with no gene match: 6. The germline V gene encodes CDR1 SGHRS and CDR2 YFSETQ.

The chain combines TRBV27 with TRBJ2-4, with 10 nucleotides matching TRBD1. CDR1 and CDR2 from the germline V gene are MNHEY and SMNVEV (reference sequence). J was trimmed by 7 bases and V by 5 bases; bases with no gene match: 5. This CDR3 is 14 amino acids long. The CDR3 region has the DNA TGTGCCAGCAGTATGACAGGGGGCGCGAACATTCAGTACTTC. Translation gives CASSMTGGANIQYF.

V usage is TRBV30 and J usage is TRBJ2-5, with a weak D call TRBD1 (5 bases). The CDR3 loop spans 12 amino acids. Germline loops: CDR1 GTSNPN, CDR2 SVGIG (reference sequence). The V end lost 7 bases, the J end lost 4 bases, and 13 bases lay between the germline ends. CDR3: CASQRGRETQYF. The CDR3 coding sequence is TGTGCCTCACAAAGGGGAAGAGAGACCCAGTACTTC.

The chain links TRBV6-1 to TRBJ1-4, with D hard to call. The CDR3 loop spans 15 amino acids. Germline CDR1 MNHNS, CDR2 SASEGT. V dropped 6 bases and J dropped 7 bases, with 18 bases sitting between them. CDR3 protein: CASRSAGTRGEKLFF. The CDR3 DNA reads TGTGCCAGCAGGTCTGCAGGTACACGCGGTGAAAAACTGTTTTTT.

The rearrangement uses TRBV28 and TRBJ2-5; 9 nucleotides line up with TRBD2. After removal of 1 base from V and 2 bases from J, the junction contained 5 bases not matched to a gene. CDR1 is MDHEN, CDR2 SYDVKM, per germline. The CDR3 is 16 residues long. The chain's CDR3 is CASSLFSGRTQETQYF. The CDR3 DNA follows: TGTGCCAGCAGTTTATTTAGCGGGAGAACACAAGAGACCCAGTACTTC.

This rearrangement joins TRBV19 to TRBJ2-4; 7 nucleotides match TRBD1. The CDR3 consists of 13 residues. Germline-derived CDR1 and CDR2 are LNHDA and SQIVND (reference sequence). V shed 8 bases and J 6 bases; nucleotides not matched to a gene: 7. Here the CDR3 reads CASRQGSGNIQYF. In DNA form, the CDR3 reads TGTGCCAGTCGACAGGGTTCTGGAAACATTCAGTACTTC. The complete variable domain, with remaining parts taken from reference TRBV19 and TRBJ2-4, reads DGGITQSPKYLFRKEGQNVTLSCEQNLNHDAMYWYRQDPGQGLRLIYYSQIVNDFQKGDIAEGYSVSREKKESFPLTVTSAQKNPTAFYLCASRQGSGNIQYFGAGTRLSVL.

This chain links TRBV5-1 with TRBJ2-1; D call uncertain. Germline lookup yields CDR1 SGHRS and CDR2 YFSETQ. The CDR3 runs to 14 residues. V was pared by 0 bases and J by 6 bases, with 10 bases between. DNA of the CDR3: TGCGCCAGCAGCTTGGAAACGCTGTCCAATGAGCAGTTCTTC. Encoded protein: CASSLETLSNEQFF.

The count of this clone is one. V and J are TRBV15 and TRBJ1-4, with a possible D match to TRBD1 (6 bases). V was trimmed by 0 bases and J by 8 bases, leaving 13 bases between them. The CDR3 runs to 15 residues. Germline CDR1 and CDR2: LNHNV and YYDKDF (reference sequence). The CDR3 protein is CATSRDQGLGEKLFF. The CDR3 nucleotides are TGTGCCACCAGCAGAGATCAGGGGCTTGGCGAAAAACTGTTTTTT.